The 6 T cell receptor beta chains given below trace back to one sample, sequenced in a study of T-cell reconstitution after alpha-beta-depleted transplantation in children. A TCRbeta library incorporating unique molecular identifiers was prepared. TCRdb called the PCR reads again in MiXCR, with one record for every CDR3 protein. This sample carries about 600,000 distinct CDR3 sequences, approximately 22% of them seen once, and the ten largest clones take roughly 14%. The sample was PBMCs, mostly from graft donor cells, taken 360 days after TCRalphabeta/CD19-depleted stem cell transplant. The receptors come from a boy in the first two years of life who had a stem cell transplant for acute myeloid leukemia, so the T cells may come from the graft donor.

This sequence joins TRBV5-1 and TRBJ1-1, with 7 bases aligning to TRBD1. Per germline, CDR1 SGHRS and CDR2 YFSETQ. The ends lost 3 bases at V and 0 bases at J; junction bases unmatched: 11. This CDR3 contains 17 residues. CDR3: CASSSRSGTALNTEAFF. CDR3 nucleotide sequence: TGCGCCAGCAGCTCGAGGTCCGGGACAGCATTGAACACTGAAGCTTTCTTT.

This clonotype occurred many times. CDR3 DNA sequence: TGTGCCAGCAGCAAAGCGACTGGAGCAGCGGGGGGCTCCCAGGACACAGATACGCAGTATTTT. Its protein product is CASSKATGAAGGSQDTDTQYF. The chain recombines TRBV21-1 with TRBJ2-3; the table's D gene call, TRBD2, was not cross checked with the DNA. TRBV21-1 constitutes a pseudogene. This CDR3 is 21 amino acids long.

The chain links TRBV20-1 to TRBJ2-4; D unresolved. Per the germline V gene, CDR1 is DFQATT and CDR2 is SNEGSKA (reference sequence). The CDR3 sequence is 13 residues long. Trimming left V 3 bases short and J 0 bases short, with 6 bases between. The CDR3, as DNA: TGCAGTGCTAGTGATATAGCCAAAAACATTCAGTACTTC. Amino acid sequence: CSASDIAKNIQYF.

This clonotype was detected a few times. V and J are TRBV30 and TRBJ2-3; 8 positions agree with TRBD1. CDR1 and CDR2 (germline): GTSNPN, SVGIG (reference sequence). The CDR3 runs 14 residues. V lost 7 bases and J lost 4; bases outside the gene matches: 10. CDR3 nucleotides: TGTGCCTCGACAGGGGAGATACTGTCAGATACGCAGTATTTT. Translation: CASTGEILSDTQYF.

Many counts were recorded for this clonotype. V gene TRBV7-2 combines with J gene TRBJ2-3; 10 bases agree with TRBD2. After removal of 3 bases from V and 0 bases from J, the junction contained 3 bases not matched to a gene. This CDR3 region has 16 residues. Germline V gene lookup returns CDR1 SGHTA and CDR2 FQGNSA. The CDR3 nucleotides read TGTGCCAGCAGCTTGTCGACTAGCGGGAGCACAGATACGCAGTATTTT. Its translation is CASSLSTSGSTDTQYF.

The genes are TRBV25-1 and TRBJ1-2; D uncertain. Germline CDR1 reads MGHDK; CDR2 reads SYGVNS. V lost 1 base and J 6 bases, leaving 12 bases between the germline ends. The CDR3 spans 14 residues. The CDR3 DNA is TGTGCCAGCAGTGAATGGCGAGGGAACCATGGCTACACCTTC. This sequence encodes CASSEWRGNHGYTF.